One and the same sample provided the 12 T cell receptor beta chains below, sequenced in a study of cytomegalovirus exposure and HLA in healthy donors. Produced via immunoSEQ multiplex PCR; TCRdb's table is partial and in-frame only. This sample has some 73,000 clones, with around nine tenths found just once. Material: PBMCs. These receptor sequences come from a woman aged 18-29 years in good health and CMV-seropositive.

This chain links TRBV4-1 with TRBJ2-2; D not certain. The V end lost 2 bases, the J end lost 7 bases, and 5 bases lay between the germline ends. Germline assignment: CDR1 MGHRA and CDR2 YSYEKL. This CDR3 is 12 amino acids long. The DNA of the CDR3 is TGCGCCAGCAGCCAACATGTCGGGGAGCTGTTTTTT. This sequence encodes CASSQHVGELFF.

The gene calls are TRBV7-2 and TRBJ1-3; D might be TRBD1 (6 bases). Germline CDR1 is SGHTA and CDR2 is FQGNSA. This CDR3 is 14 amino acids long. This chain's CDR3 is CATKTGSSGNTIYF. The CDR3 DNA sequence: TGTGCTACAAAAACAGGGAGCTCTGGAAACACCATATATTTT.

This clone was counted a single time. The rearrangement links TRBV11-2 to TRBJ2-7; D not resolved. There are 13 residues in the CDR3. Germline V lookup: CDR1 SGHAT, CDR2 FQNNGV. The V gene lost 4 bases and the J gene lost 3 bases, with 10 bases spanning the gap. The CDR3 here is CASSSFRSYEQYF. The CDR3 DNA reads TGTGCCAGCAGCTCCTTCCGGAGCTACGAGCAGTACTTC.

The CDR3 bases are TGTGCCAGCAGCTCGGGACTACACACGCAGTATTTT. Residues: CASSSGLHTQYF. The chain links TRBV11-3 to TRBJ2-3; 7 bases are a match to TRBD2. CDR1 is SGHNT, CDR2 YENEEA, per germline. Trimming at V came to 4 bases and at J to 9 bases, leaving 4 bases not matched to a gene. CDR3 length equals 12 residues.

The genes are TRBV11-1 and TRBJ2-7; no definite D call. Trimming stripped 2 bases from V and 0 bases from J, with 14 bases between. Germline V gene data show CDR1 as SGHAT and CDR2 as FQDESV (reference sequence). CDR3 size: 16 residues. The CDR3 region is CASSLSRHSSSYEQYF. As DNA, the CDR3 is TGTGCCAGCAGCTTAAGCCGGCACAGCAGCTCCTACGAGCAGTACTTC. The full variable domain, with the rest looked up from reference TRBV11-1 and TRBJ2-7, is EAEVAQSPRYKITEKSQAVAFWCDPISGHATLYWYRQILGQGPELLVQFQDESVVDDSQLPKDRFSAERLKGVDSTLKIQPAELGDSAMYLCASSLSRHSSSYEQYFGPGTRLTVT.

This chain joins TRBV2 and TRBJ2-1, with 8 bases fitting TRBD1. The CDR3 runs 15 residues. Trimming removed 7 bases from V and 6 bases from J; junction bases left unmatched: 11. CDR1 and CDR2 from the germline V gene are SNHLY and FYNNEI. The CDR3 reads CASNSDRGVSNEQFF. The CDR3 coding sequence is TGTGCCAGCAATTCCGACAGGGGAGTTAGCAATGAGCAGTTCTTC.

The chain combines TRBV2 with TRBJ1-2, with 7 nucleotides matching TRBD1. The CDR3 loop spans 13 amino acids. The junction had 1 base not matched to a gene; V was cut back by 6 bases and J by 0 bases. Germline values: CDR1 SNHLY, CDR2 FYNNEI. CDR3 residues: CASRGQPNYGYTF. CDR3 nucleotide sequence: TGTGCCAGCAGGGGACAGCCTAACTATGGCTACACCTTC.

The rearrangement joins TRBV14 to TRBJ2-5, with 9 bases that match TRBD2. The CDR3 has 16 amino acids. The germline gives CDR1 SGHDN, CDR2 FVKESK. Trimming cost V 4 bases and J 4 bases; bases outside gene matches: 10. CDR3 sequence reads: CASSPLAGDSRETQYF. The CDR3 region has the DNA TGTGCCAGCAGCCCATTAGCGGGAGACTCTCGAGAGACCCAGTACTTC.

The gene calls are TRBV19 and TRBJ1-2; TRBD1 matches 7 bases. Germline V gives CDR1 LNHDA, CDR2 SQIVND (reference sequence). This CDR3 comprises 15 residues. V trimming: 5 bases; J trimming: 2 bases; junction bases outside the gene matches: 8. CDR3 protein: CASSPWDSQNYGYTF. The CDR3 bases are TGTGCCAGTAGTCCCTGGGACAGTCAAAACTATGGCTACACCTTC. The full variable domain, rest sourced from reference TRBV19 and TRBJ1-2, is DGGITQSPKYLFRKEGQNVTLSCEQNLNHDAMYWYRQDPGQGLRLIYYSQIVNDFQKGDIAEGYSVSREKKESFPLTVTSAQKNPTAFYLCASSPWDSQNYGYTFGSGTRLTVV.

The chain has TRBV6-1 and TRBJ2-2; tentatively, D is TRBD2 (6 bases). Germline CDR1 and CDR2: MNHNS and SASEGT. There are 13 residues in the CDR3. V dropped 4 bases and J dropped 6 bases, with 9 bases sitting between them. The chain's CDR3 is CASSVGGAGELFF. In nucleotides, the CDR3 is TGTGCCAGCAGTGTAGGAGGGGCCGGGGAGCTGTTTTTT.

This clone was detected a few times. The CDR3 bases are TGTGCCAGCAGGGGAGGGACATCGGGAAACACCATATATTTT. Translation gives CASRGGTSGNTIYF. V gene TRBV6-6 combines with J gene TRBJ1-3; TRBD1 might be the D (6 bases). The CDR3 runs 14 residues. V gave up 6 bases and J gave up 4 bases, with 13 bases separating them. CDR1 is MNHNY and CDR2 is SVGAGI in the germline V gene (reference sequence).

The chain uses TRBV6-1 and TRBJ2-5; a possible D gene is TRBD2 (5 bases). Germline values: CDR1 MNHNS, CDR2 SASEGT. V was clipped by 6 bases and J by 7 bases, with 18 bases between them. The CDR3 covers 14 residues. The CDR3 DNA is TGTGCCAGCAGGTTTGATCTAGGTGGGAGGACCCAGTACTTC. Its translation is CASRFDLGGRTQYF.